This T cell receptor (beta chain) was captured in a study of OX40 agonist ivuxolimab in advanced cancers. Points from the study as a whole: Compared with CD4+, CD8+ T cells on average had more expanded clones. CD4+ and CD8+ T cells in blood underwent clonal expansion by week 6 at 0.1 to 3.0 mg/kg. No antigen was identified for the clonally expanded peripheral T cells.

Germline CDR1 is SGHRS and CDR2 is YFSETQ. The CDR3 runs 15 residues. Trimming left V 0 bases short and J 0 bases short, with 8 bases between. Using immunoSEQ multiplex PCR, the repertoire was profiled, and TCRdb retains in-frame clones only, with some absent. The sample shows 100,000 or so clones, roughly 91% of them seen only once. This clone was picked up a small number of times. Its antigen remains unidentified. The chain uses TRBV5-1 and TRBJ2-3, with D perhaps assigned TRBD1 or TRBD2 (5 bases each). This specimen was CD4+ or CD8+ T cells sorted from blood, taken in a trial of the OX40 agonist ivuxolimab. The TCR comes from an adult with an advanced solid tumor such as melanoma, head and neck, liver or kidney cancer. The CDR3 here is CASSLVGGSTDTQYF. The CDR3 coding sequence is TGCGCCAGCAGCTTGGTTGGGGGTAGCACAGATACGCAGTATTTT.